Included here is one T cell receptor beta chain sequence, with context. Its antigen is unidentified. The data derive from a study of cytomegalovirus exposure and HLA in healthy donors. Study context: The early release's HLA-typed donors yielded 65 million to 85 million unique TCRs. Study observations and caveats: Most TCRs appeared rarely, but some public TCRs recurred in many donors. In a later analysis, several top co-occurrence clusters appeared linked to parvovirus B19, influenza, CMV and Epstein-Barr virus. The study had only CMV serostatus as immune exposure information.

13 Jbeta primers and 60 Vbeta primers were used for the PCR. The data were produced by immunoSEQ multiplex PCR, yet TCRdb's version contains in-frame clones alone and is incomplete. Among 95,000 to 100,000 clones listed, under 85% were seen once. This CDR3 spans 14 amino acids. Germline CDR1 is MGHRA and CDR2 is YSYEKL. Trimming shortened V by 0 bases and J by 11 bases, and 13 bases separated the two germline ends. The receptor was isolated from a man aged 35 to 55 in good health and CMV-seronegative. The sequenced sample was PBMCs. The V call is TRBV4-1, the J call TRBJ1-4; D is unclear. The CDR3 DNA is TGCGCCAGCAGCCAAGATCCGAGCAGGCGCAAACTGTTTTTT. The encoded protein is CASSQDPSRRKLFF.